This entry describes one T cell receptor (beta chain). The antigen is unknown. The data stem from a study of somatic mutations in cytotoxic T cells in rheumatoid arthritis. The wider study: Flow sorting at nearly 100% purity was applied to some V beta antibody-stained T-cell populations, which included V beta1+ cells sequenced for TCRB. Broader study findings: Between rheumatoid arthritis patients and age-matched healthy controls, CD8+ T-cell clonality showed no significant difference. The authors did not know the antigen targets of the expanded CD8+ clones.

The CDR3 covers 14 residues. From germline, CDR1 is MNHNY and CDR2 SVGAGI (reference sequence). V dropped 3 bases and J dropped 5 bases, with 10 bases sitting between them. Original data processing: Large patient CD8+ clones, those above 1%, rarely matched published virus-specific TCRB sequences. Using immunoSEQ multiplex PCR, the repertoire was profiled, and TCRdb retains in-frame clones only, with some absent. That table is the source of V, J and clone size, and D and trimming were worked out from the DNA. In the table there are about 2,300 clones, 84% of which are singletons. Sequenced: CD8+ T cells sorted from blood. The genes are TRBV6-6 and TRBJ2-2; a weak D match, TRBD1 (5 bases). This sequence originates from an adult with rheumatoid arthritis. CDR3 in DNA: TGTGCCAGCAGTTATACCAGGGAAACCGGGGAGCTGTTTTTT. Amino acids: CASSYTRETGELFF.